This T cell receptor (beta chain) emerged from a study of cytomegalovirus exposure and HLA in healthy donors. This clone was detected only a few times. What it binds is not known. Broader study findings: Sequencing likely generated an artifact that appeared as a cluster of highly shared sequence variants.

Trimming took 6 bases from V and 6 from J; bases not matched to a gene: 6. The CDR3 has 13 residues. Germline CDR1 and CDR2: MNHEY and SMNVEV (reference sequence). This PCR relied on a set of 60 Vbeta primers and 13 Jbeta primers. The protocol was immunoSEQ multiplex PCR, while the TCRdb copy is restricted to in-frame clones and leaves out a portion. This sample has roughly 200,000 clones, with approximately 79% found just once. The V gene is TRBV27, the J gene TRBJ2-7; TRBD1 agrees at 9 bases. The material sequenced was PBMCs. The receptor comes from a man in his fifties in good health and CMV-seronegative. CDR3 DNA: TGTGCCAGCAGAAGGGACAGGGAGGTCGAGCAGTACTTC. This translates into CASRRDREVEQYF.